A single sample gave rise to the 3 T cell receptor beta chains below, sequenced in a study of OX40 agonist ivuxolimab in advanced cancers. The data were produced by immunoSEQ multiplex PCR, yet TCRdb's version contains in-frame clones alone and is incomplete. Found here are about 70,000 clones, just under 80% of them singletons; the top ten hold roughly 4.9%. This sample comprised CD4+ or CD8+ T cells sorted from blood, obtained in a trial of the OX40 agonist ivuxolimab. Receptors were obtained from an adult with an advanced solid tumor such as melanoma, head and neck, liver or kidney cancer.

The chain employs TRBV5-1 and TRBJ2-5, with 7 positions matching TRBD2. J was trimmed by 4 bases and V by 6 bases; bases with no gene match: 9. Germline CDR1 and CDR2: SGHRS and YFSETQ. The CDR3 runs to 14 residues. CDR3 in DNA: TGCGCCAGCACCCCCGCGGGGGTGACAGAGACCCAGTACTTC. This encodes CASTPAGVTETQYF.

The chain couples TRBV7-2 to TRBJ1-3; no clear D gene. The V gene's germline CDR1 is SGHTA and CDR2 FQGNSA. The CDR3 extends over 15 amino acids. Between the trimmed V and J ends, which lost 5 bases and 0 bases, there was a span of 11 bases. The CDR3, as DNA: TGTGCCAGCAGCCCCGGACTGAACTCTGGAAACACCATATATTTT. It encodes CASSPGLNSGNTIYF.

CDR3 region: CASRLFWTDYNEQFF. In DNA form, the CDR3 reads TGTGCCAGCAGACTCTTTTGGACAGATTACAATGAGCAGTTCTTC. The chain is built from TRBV27 and TRBJ2-1, with D possibly being TRBD1 (6 bases). From germline, CDR1 is MNHEY and CDR2 SMNVEV (reference sequence). V was trimmed by 6 bases and J by 4 bases, leaving 16 bases between them. This CDR3 is built from 15 residues.